This TCR beta chain stems from a study of blood T cells in healthy people across ages. Findings of the study overall: Long-lived donors had more naive CD4+ cells and higher diversity than aged donors. Lack of knowledge of donor CMV status possibly confounded expanded clonotype changes.

This clonotype was counted only a few times. Its antigen is as yet unknown. Primers used in a second PCR of roughly 7 to 12 cycles were a sample-barcoded 5' primer and a J-beta primer mix. TCRdb used MiXCR to reprocess the 5' RACE reads, holding one entry per CDR3 protein. Of hundreds of thousands of distinct CDR3 sequences in the sample, roughly 48% were seen once. CDR1 SEHNR and CDR2 FQNEAQ come from the germline V gene (reference sequence). The CDR3 is made up of 19 amino acids. J was trimmed by 5 bases and V by 5 bases; bases with no gene match: 15. Isolation per sample recovered at least 6.5 million PBMCs.

The clonotype was recovered from a man aged 80 or over in good health. This chain uses TRBV7-9 with TRBJ2-5; 15 bases map to TRBD2. The sample consisted of blood. The CDR3 protein is CASSPPPGLAGGSAETQYF. The DNA of the CDR3 is TGTGCCAGCAGCCCCCCCCCCGGACTAGCGGGAGGGTCCGCGGAGACCCAGTACTTC.